These 31 T cell receptor beta chains share one sample of origin, sequenced in a study of T-cell reconstitution after alpha-beta-depleted transplantation in children. A TCRbeta library incorporating unique molecular identifiers was prepared. Using its own MiXCR run on the PCR reads, TCRdb lists one record per CDR3 protein. The repertoire includes 500,000 to 750,000 distinct CDR3 sequences, roughly a quarter of them detected once, and just over 35% sits in the top ten. The input for sequencing was PBMCs, taken before TCRalphabeta/CD19-depleted stem cell transplant. These receptor sequences come from a boy under two years old with Wiskott-Aldrich syndrome, due to receive a stem cell transplant.

The chain uses TRBV20-1 and TRBJ2-7; 7 positions match TRBD2. The CDR3 has 13 residues. Germline lookup yields CDR1 DFQATT and CDR2 SNEGSKA (reference sequence). V lost 3 bases, J lost 3 bases, and 5 bases stayed unmatched. In nucleotides, the CDR3 is TGCAGTGCTAGTCTGCGGGAGTTCTACGAGCAGTACTTC. Translated, it gives CSASLREFYEQYF.

This clonotype was recorded at least ten times. The junction differs from germline at one of its ends, possibly a read error. The chain carries TRBV5-1 and TRBJ2-1, with TRBD2 matching over 13 bases. The V gene's germline CDR1 is SGHRS and CDR2 YFSETQ. This CDR3 spans 15 amino acids. CDR3 nucleotides: TGTGCCAGCAGTTTTGGACTAGCGGGAGTCAATGAGCAGTTCTTC. Protein product: CASSFGLAGVNEQFF.

This sequence joins TRBV12-3 or TRBV12-4 and TRBJ2-7, with 7 bases aligning to TRBD1. The V segment lost 5 bases and the J segment 5 bases; nucleotides outside the gene matches: 3. The CDR3 contains 12 residues. Here the CDR3 reads CASSPGTDEQYF. CDR3 coding DNA: TGTGCCAGCAGTCCGGGGACAGACGAGCAGTACTTC.

This chain uses TRBV24-1 with TRBJ2-7; D perhaps matches TRBD2 (6 bases). The CDR3 runs to 14 residues. CDR1 is KGHDR, CDR2 SFDVKD, per germline. Trimming removed 7 bases from V and 6 bases from J, with 18 bases in between. Here the CDR3 DNA reads TGTGCCACCAGCCCAGGGCGGGGAGGCGCCGAGCAGTACTTC. Its protein product is CATSPGRGGAEQYF.

This clonotype was seen many times. J is TRBJ1-2 and V is TRBV5-5, with TRBD1 matching 9 bases. The junction had 7 bases not matched to a gene; V was cut back by 1 base and J by 6 bases. Germline CDR1 and CDR2: SGHKS and YYEKEE (reference sequence). The CDR3 loop spans 15 amino acids. CDR3 nucleotide sequence: TGTGCCAGCAGCTTGACTGGGACAGGGATCAATGGCTACACCTTC. It is translated as CASSLTGTGINGYTF.

The chain recombines TRBV5-4 with TRBJ1-5; maybe TRBD1 (5 bases). The CDR3 runs 19 residues. CDR1 and CDR2 from the germline V gene are SGHNT and YYREEE (reference sequence). V was pared by 1 base and J by 0 bases, with 20 bases between. The CDR3 DNA sequence: TGTGCCAGCAGCTTGCGGGGCCAGTTCGCAGGCTATAGCAATCAGCCCCAGCATTTT. This gives the protein CASSLRGQFAGYSNQPQHF.

The sample holds a few counts of this clonotype. The chain uses TRBV7-9 and TRBJ1-6; D call uncertain. The germline CDR1 and CDR2 sequences are SEHNR and FQNEAQ (reference sequence). The CDR3 is 14 amino acids. Trimming removed 3 bases at V and 10 bases at J, with 13 bases between. CDR3 in amino acids: CASSFTGRGSPLHF. The CDR3, as DNA: TGTGCCAGCAGCTTCACGGGTAGAGGGTCACCCCTCCACTTT.

This clonotype was detected only a few times. This chain joins TRBV10-3 and TRBJ2-5; a possible D gene is TRBD2 (5 bases). The CDR3 is made up of 13 amino acids. V lost 3 bases and J lost 4, with 9 bases in between. Germline CDR1 reads ENHRY; CDR2 reads SYGVKD. CDR3 bases: TGTGCCATCAGTGAATTACTAGTAGAGACCCAGTACTTC. Encoded protein: CAISELLVETQYF.

This clonotype showed up just a few times. The V gene is TRBV20-1, the J gene TRBJ2-1; TRBD1 is a possible D gene (6 bases). This CDR3 is built from 12 residues. CDR1 is DFQATT and CDR2 is SNEGSKA in the germline V gene (reference sequence). The V gene lost 0 bases and the J gene lost 7 bases, with 7 bases spanning the gap. The DNA of the CDR3 is TGCAGTGCTAGAGATCAGGGGAATGAGCAGTTCTTC. As protein: CSARDQGNEQFF.

This clonotype occurred a few times. This chain joins TRBV10-3 and TRBJ1-1; a possible D gene is TRBD1 (5 bases). The germline V and J ends were trimmed by 6 bases and 2 bases, with 13 bases remaining between them. The germline gives CDR1 ENHRY, CDR2 SYGVKD. The CDR3 runs 14 residues. The CDR3 loop reads CAISEGTLNTEAFF. CDR3 in DNA: TGTGCCATCAGCGAAGGGACTCTAAACACTGAAGCTTTCTTT.

V gene TRBV7-9 combines with J gene TRBJ1-2, with 7 bases fitting TRBD1. V lost 4 bases and J lost 6; bases outside the gene matches: 11. Germline V gives CDR1 SEHNR, CDR2 FQNEAQ (reference sequence). The CDR3 runs to 15 residues. The CDR3 spells CASSSNLDRVHGYTF. The CDR3 bases are TGTGCCAGCAGCTCGAACCTAGACAGGGTCCATGGCTACACCTTC.

This clonotype is termed medium-sized. V gene TRBV7-9 combines with J gene TRBJ2-2; 10 nucleotides align to TRBD1. The CDR3 has 16 amino acids. The germline CDR1 and CDR2 sequences are SEHNR and FQNEAQ (reference sequence). With V trimmed by 4 bases and J by 2 bases, 4 bases remained unmatched. CDR3 region: CASSSRQGANTGELFF. CDR3 bases: TGTGCCAGCAGCTCCCGACAGGGGGCAAACACCGGGGAGCTGTTTTTT.

The chain has TRBV28 and TRBJ2-1; D call uncertain. CDR1 MDHEN and CDR2 SYDVKM come from the germline V gene. This CDR3 has 15 residues. V was pared by 2 bases and J by 4 bases, with 12 bases between. The CDR3 coding sequence is TGTGCCAGCAGTTTAATAACCTCGCGTTACAATGAGCAGTTCTTC. Translation: CASSLITSRYNEQFF.

This clonotype was counted ten times or more. V usage is TRBV10-3 and J usage is TRBJ2-3; 7 nucleotides match TRBD2. The CDR3 is 13 residues long. CDR1 ENHRY and CDR2 SYGVKD come from the germline V gene. V dropped 11 bases and J dropped 6; count of bases not matched to a gene: 11. DNA of the CDR3: TGTGCCTCTACAGCGGGGCGTGGGGATACGCAGTATTTT. Encoded protein: CASTAGRGDTQYF.

The chain carries TRBV29-1 and TRBJ2-7; no clear D. Germline V CDR1 and CDR2: SQVTM, ANQGSEA. The V end lost 7 bases, the J end lost 6 bases, and 16 bases lay between the germline ends. The CDR3 is made up of 12 amino acids. CDR3 nucleotide sequence: TGCAGCGCCCTGGGGTTAGTCGGCGAGCAGTACTTC. Translating gives CSALGLVGEQYF.

The chain joins TRBV11-2 to TRBJ1-6; D is uncertain. CDR1 is SGHAT and CDR2 is FQNNGV in the germline V gene. This CDR3 has 14 amino acids. The germline V and J ends were trimmed by 2 bases and 9 bases, with 11 bases remaining between them. CDR3 loop: CASSLKEDRSPLHF. CDR3 in DNA: TGTGCCAGCAGCTTAAAGGAAGACCGTTCACCCCTCCACTTT. Together with reference TRBV11-2 and TRBJ1-6, the CDR3 gives the full variable domain: EAGVAQSPRYKIIEKRQSVAFWCNPISGHATLYWYQQILGQGPKLLIQFQNNGVVDDSQLPKDRFSAERLKGVDSTLKIQPAKLEDSAVYLCASSLKEDRSPLHFGNGTRLTVT.

This clonotype was picked up a small number of times. The V gene is TRBV12-3 or TRBV12-4, the J gene TRBJ1-1, with TRBD1 matching 8 bases. J gave up 0 bases and V 7 bases, and 4 bases lay outside the gene matches. The CDR3 consists of 14 residues. DNA of the CDR3: TGTGCCAGCATATTGGACAGGGTGAACACTGAAGCTTTCTTT. Its protein is CASILDRVNTEAFF.

This clonotype turned up a few times. The chain is built from TRBV5-4 and TRBJ2-1; TRBD2 might be the D (6 bases). The CDR3 has 14 residues. Per germline, CDR1 SGHNT and CDR2 YYREEE (reference sequence). V lost 0 bases and J lost 4, with 8 bases in between. The CDR3 is CASSLGRGYNEQFF. CDR3 nucleotides: TGTGCCAGCAGCTTGGGGCGGGGATACAATGAGCAGTTCTTC.

V usage is TRBV9 and J usage is TRBJ2-2, with 8 bases fitting TRBD2. CDR1 and CDR2 (germline): SGDLS, YYNGEE. This CDR3 is 16 amino acids long. Trimming at V came to 3 bases and at J to 6 bases, leaving 10 bases not matched to a gene. CDR3 bases: TGTGCCAGCAGCGCAGGAAGCGGGAGCAACCCCGGGGAGCTGTTTTTT. Protein sequence: CASSAGSGSNPGELFF.

This chain uses TRBV5-1 with TRBJ2-2, with a weak D call TRBD2 (5 bases). The CDR3 covers 16 residues. Per the germline V gene, CDR1 is SGHRS and CDR2 is YFSETQ. V lost 0 bases to trimming and J lost 0 bases, with 9 bases between them. The CDR3 DNA reads as TGCGCCAGCAGCTTGGTACCACTAGCGAACACCGGGGAGCTGTTTTTT. Translated: CASSLVPLANTGELFF.

This clonotype was seen only once. The J gene is TRBJ2-2, the V gene TRBV20-1, with 9 bases matching TRBD1. The CDR3 contains 15 residues. V was clipped by 6 bases and J by 7 bases; unmatched bases: 12. Per the germline V gene, CDR1 is DFQATT and CDR2 is SNEGSKA (reference sequence). The chain's CDR3 is CSASPGTGIGGELFF. In DNA, the CDR3 is TGCAGTGCCTCCCCCGGGACAGGGATAGGCGGGGAGCTGTTTTTT.

V and J are TRBV5-5 and TRBJ1-4; 8 bases map to TRBD1. After removal of 2 bases from V and 0 bases from J, the junction contained 3 bases not matched to a gene. The CDR3 has 16 residues. The germline gives CDR1 SGHKS, CDR2 YYEKEE (reference sequence). CDR3 DNA sequence: TGTGCCAGCAGCTTCAGGGGGCTCTCAACTAATGAAAAACTGTTTTTT. Protein product: CASSFRGLSTNEKLFF.

In its sample, this clonotype was seen a few times. The V and J genes are TRBV12-3 or TRBV12-4 and TRBJ2-3, with D unclear. The V gene lost 6 bases and the J gene lost 5 bases, with 6 bases spanning the gap. The CDR3 contains 11 residues. CDR3 coding DNA: TGTGCCAGCAGATACATAGATACGCAGTATTTT. The encoded protein is CASRYIDTQYF.

This clonotype was seen a few times. The chain is built from TRBV5-1 and TRBJ2-1; D ambiguous. With 2 bases removed from V and 5 bases from J, the gap between germline ends came to 8 bases. The CDR3 has 13 residues. CDR1 is SGHRS and CDR2 is YFSETQ in the germline V gene. The CDR3 region is CASSFRTNNEQFF. The CDR3 bases are TGCGCCAGCAGCTTTAGGACCAACAATGAGCAGTTCTTC.

This chain uses TRBV29-1 with TRBJ2-1; D is uncertain. Trimming pared 6 bases from V and 4 bases from J, leaving 7 bases between. The CDR3 totals 11 residues. Germline V CDR1 and CDR2: SQVTM, ANQGSEA. The CDR3 DNA is TGCAGCGTGAATACATACAATGAGCAGTTCTTC. As protein: CSVNTYNEQFF.

The chain joins TRBV5-1 to TRBJ1-1; TRBD1 aligns across 9 bases. There are 15 residues in the CDR3. Germline CDR1 SGHRS, CDR2 YFSETQ. J gave up 1 base and V 4 bases, and 5 bases lay outside the gene matches. CDR3 loop: CASSPETGGNTEAFF. DNA of the CDR3: TGCGCCAGCAGCCCCGAGACAGGGGGGAACACTGAAGCTTTCTTT.

CDR3 region: CSARLPIYYGYTF. The CDR3, as DNA: TGCAGTGCTAGACTCCCAATTTACTATGGCTACACCTTC. The chain is built from TRBV20-1 and TRBJ1-2; D unclear. Germline V CDR1 and CDR2: DFQATT, SNEGSKA (reference sequence). The V gene lost 2 bases and the J gene lost 3 bases, with 10 bases spanning the gap. The CDR3 spans 13 residues.

The V and J genes are TRBV20-1 and TRBJ2-1, with 11 positions matching TRBD2. After removal of 6 bases from V and 0 bases from J, the junction contained 13 bases not matched to a gene. Germline loops: CDR1 DFQATT, CDR2 SNEGSKA (reference sequence). The CDR3 contains 18 residues. The CDR3 sequence: CSAPPGSGRASSYNEQFF. The CDR3 DNA follows: TGCAGTGCCCCTCCGGGTAGCGGGAGGGCCAGCTCCTACAATGAGCAGTTCTTC.

The gene calls are TRBV21-1 and TRBJ2-1. TRBV21-1 is reported as a pseudogene. CDR3 length: 12 amino acids. CDR3 residues: CASSKGLSSEFF. The CDR3 DNA reads TGTGCCAGCAGCAAAGGTCTTTCATCCGAGTTCTTC.

The V gene is TRBV5-5, the J gene TRBJ1-3; D may be TRBD1 (5 bases). Germline V gene lookup returns CDR1 SGHKS and CDR2 YYEKEE (reference sequence). Trimming removed 3 bases at V and 0 bases at J, with 10 bases between. The CDR3 sequence is 15 residues long. In DNA, the CDR3 is TGTGCCAGCAGCTGCTGTGGGGGCTCTGGAAACACCATATATTTT. It specifies CASSCCGGSGNTIYF.

This clonotype has only a few counts. The CDR3 DNA is TGTGCCAGCAGCTTAGATGGCCGGGGCGGGGAGCTGTTTTTT. Residues: CASSLDGRGGELFF. The genes are TRBV7-2 and TRBJ2-2, with D possibly being TRBD2 (5 bases). The CDR3 runs 14 residues. The V end lost 1 base, the J end lost 7 bases, and 10 bases lay between the germline ends. Germline V lookup: CDR1 SGHTA, CDR2 FQGNSA.